This entry concerns a single T cell receptor beta chain. Other DNA sequences in the sample encode the same CDR3. This sample was included in a study of blood T cell repertoires in COVID-19. The protocol was immunoSEQ multiplex PCR, while the TCRdb copy is restricted to in-frame clones and leaves out a portion. The sample includes approximately 300,000 clones, 70% to 90% of them seen just once. The CDR3 covers 13 residues. Trimming removed 3 bases from V and 2 bases from J, with 7 bases in between. CDR1 and CDR2 from the germline V gene are LNHDA and SQIVND (reference sequence). The source material was PBMCs or T cells enriched from blood (not recorded which). The chain links TRBV19 to TRBJ1-1; no definite D call. This clonotype originated in a woman aged 25 to 45 who had recovered from COVID-19. In DNA, the CDR3 is TGTGCCAGTAGTATTTCCGTCAACACTGAAGCTTTCTTT. Its translation is CASSISVNTEAFF.